The 29 T cell receptor beta chains presented below share a single source sample, sequenced in a study. TCRdb redid the calling of the RT-PCR reads with MiXCR, one entry per CDR3 protein. The table records about 700,000 distinct CDR3 sequences, about 14% of them present only once. Sequencing was performed on memory CD4+ T cells from blood. Receptors originate from a female donor in good health, serving as a healthy control.

The table lists this clonotype with many counts. J is TRBJ1-2 and V is TRBV29-1; 7 bases fit TRBD1. In germline, CDR1 is SQVTM, CDR2 ANQGSEA. The CDR3 is 13 residues long. V shed 6 bases and J 4 bases; nucleotides not matched to a gene: 8. The CDR3 loop reads CSVDRTQGYGYTF. Here the CDR3 DNA reads TGCAGCGTGGACAGGACCCAGGGCTATGGCTACACCTTC.

This clonotype was detected a few times. V gene TRBV27 combines with J gene TRBJ1-4; D is ambiguous. This CDR3 has 15 residues. CDR1 and CDR2 from the germline V gene are MNHEY and SMNVEV (reference sequence). V was clipped by 7 bases and J by 3 bases, with 15 bases between them. The CDR3, as DNA: TGTGCCAGCACCGCCTTGAGCGGCCCTAATGAAAAACTGTTTTTT. Translating gives CASTALSGPNEKLFF.

This clonotype was observed at least ten times. DNA of the CDR3: TGTGCCAGCACTCAAACCGGGACGGCGGCTTTTGGGGGAAACACCATATATTTT. Protein sequence: CASTQTGTAAFGGNTIYF. V is TRBV12-3 or TRBV12-4 and J is TRBJ1-3, with a tentative D call TRBD1 (5 bases). This CDR3 has 18 amino acids. V was shortened by 7 bases and J by 4 bases, with 26 bases between the two germline ends.

A few counts support this clonotype. The V gene is TRBV7-9, the J gene TRBJ1-1, with D possibly matching TRBD1 (5 bases). Trimming pared 0 bases from V and 6 bases from J, leaving 11 bases between. The length of the CDR3 is 14 residues. Germline lookup yields CDR1 SEHNR and CDR2 FQNEAQ (reference sequence). The CDR3 DNA reads as TGTGCCAGCAGCTTAGCGAGGGACTCCCCTGAAGCTTTCTTT. Protein product: CASSLARDSPEAFF.

Many counts were recorded for this clonotype. The chain combines TRBV5-1 with TRBJ2-3; 10 bases align to TRBD2. Trimming removed 0 bases from V and 3 bases from J; junction bases left unmatched: 1. In germline, CDR1 is SGHRS, CDR2 YFSETQ. The length of the CDR3 is 15 residues. This chain's CDR3 is CASSLASGSTDTQYF. The CDR3 region has the DNA TGCGCCAGCAGCTTGGCTAGCGGGAGTACAGATACGCAGTATTTT.

This clonotype was counted ten times or more. This rearrangement joins TRBV18 to TRBJ2-7; 9 bases map to TRBD1. Germline V CDR1 and CDR2: KGHSH, LQKENI. The CDR3 totals 14 residues. V was clipped by 3 bases and J by 5 bases; unmatched bases: 5. The CDR3 DNA is TGTGCCAGCTCACCGCAGACAGGGGGGGACGAGCAGTACTTC. It is translated as CASSPQTGGDEQYF. The full variable domain, in which reference TRBV18 and TRBJ2-7 provide the parts outside the CDR3, is NAGVMQNPRHLVRRRGQEARLRCSPMKGHSHVYWYRQLPEEGLKFMVYLQKENIIDESGMPKERFSAEFPKEGPSILRIQQVVRGDSAAYFCASSPQTGGDEQYFGPGTRLTVT.

There are a few counts of this clonotype. The gene calls are TRBV19 and TRBJ2-1, with 7 nucleotides matching TRBD2. CDR1 is LNHDA and CDR2 is SQIVND in the germline V gene (reference sequence). The CDR3 has 14 residues. V lost 6 bases and J lost 7; bases outside the gene matches: 9. CDR3 region: CASSLAGTVNEQFF. The CDR3 nucleotides read TGTGCCAGTAGCTTAGCGGGTACGGTGAATGAGCAGTTCTTC.

CDR3 DNA: TGTGCCAGCAGCTTAGGGGGTTTGTACTATGGCTACACCTTC. It codes for CASSLGGLYYGYTF. This chain connects TRBV7-2 to TRBJ1-2; D unclear. This CDR3 is built from 14 residues. V was pared by 1 base and J by 3 bases, with 9 bases between. The germline gives CDR1 SGHTA, CDR2 FQGNSA.

The sample holds many counts of this clonotype. This chain's CDR3 is CASSQDSLAGVTDTQYF. The CDR3 DNA follows: TGTGCCAGCAGCCAAGATTCCCTAGCGGGAGTCACAGATACGCAGTATTTT. V and J are TRBV4-2 and TRBJ2-3; the match to TRBD2 covers 10 bases. CDR1 and CDR2 (germline): LGHNA, YNFKEQ. The CDR3 covers 17 residues. Unmatched junction bases numbered 5, after V lost 0 bases and J lost 2 bases.

This clonotype was observed a handful of times. The chain carries TRBV28 and TRBJ2-1, with D tentatively TRBD1 (5 bases). Trimming took off 6 bases at V and 9 bases at J, with 15 bases between the two ends. The CDR3 has 13 amino acids. Germline V gene data show CDR1 as MDHEN and CDR2 as SYDVKM. The CDR3 DNA reads TGTGCCAGCAGCCCGCAGGGAACAGCTGAGCAGTTCTTC. It codes for CASSPQGTAEQFF.

This clonotype was counted at least ten times. The chain recombines TRBV20-1 with TRBJ1-2, with 8 bases lining up with TRBD1. The V gene's germline CDR1 is DFQATT and CDR2 SNEGSKA (reference sequence). The CDR3 covers 13 residues. This CDR3 is CRGTGGGGGGYTF. In nucleotides, the CDR3 is TGCAGGGGGACAGGCGGTGGGGGCGGTGGCTACACCTTC.

This clonotype was counted many times. The gene calls are TRBV9 and TRBJ2-1, with 7 positions matching TRBD2. The CDR3 is 15 residues long. Trimming removed 0 bases from V and 8 bases from J; junction bases left unmatched: 8. CDR1 SGDLS and CDR2 YYNGEE come from the germline V gene. The CDR3 DNA reads TGTGCCAGCAGCGTAGGGGGACTACCCTCACATGAGCAGTTCTTC. Translation gives CASSVGGLPSHEQFF. Full variable domain (remainder filled in from reference TRBV9 and TRBJ2-1): DSGVTQTPKHLITATGQRVTLRCSPRSGDLSVYWYQQSLDQGLQFLIQYYNGEERAKGNILERFSAQQFPDLHSELNLSSLELGDSALYFCASSVGGLPSHEQFFGPGTRLTVL.

The genes are TRBV6-6 and TRBJ2-7, with D hard to call. Per germline, CDR1 MNHNY and CDR2 SVGAGI (reference sequence). The CDR3 is made up of 16 amino acids. Deletions cut 8 bases from V and 0 bases from J, with 20 bases between. The CDR3, as DNA: TGTGCCAGCGGATTTGATAGAGGACGGGCCTCCTACGAGCAGTACTTC. As protein: CASGFDRGRASYEQYF.

This clonotype was seen many times. A much larger clone lies one base from this, so it may be a read error. This rearrangement joins TRBV11-2 to TRBJ2-3; D uncertain. From germline, CDR1 is SGHAT and CDR2 FQNNGV. This CDR3 contains 11 residues. Trimming shortened V by 4 bases and J by 4 bases, and 3 bases separated the two germline ends. The CDR3 sequence is CASSSPDTQYF. CDR3 nucleotide sequence: TGTGCCAGCAGCTCCCCAGATACGCAGTATTTT.

This clonotype turned up a few times. The chain couples TRBV5-6 to TRBJ1-2; TRBD1 matches 8 bases. Trimming cost V 4 bases and J 2 bases; bases outside gene matches: 10. Germline CDR1 SGHDT, CDR2 YYEEEE. This CDR3 comprises 16 residues. The CDR3 reads CASSPRGQARNYGYTF. CDR3 coding DNA: TGTGCCAGCAGCCCCAGGGGACAGGCAAGAAACTATGGCTACACCTTC.

Many counts were recorded for this clonotype. V usage is TRBV6-6 and J usage is TRBJ2-7; 10 bases are shared with TRBD1. V lost 9 bases to trimming and J lost 6 bases; unmatched junction nucleotides: 5. The CDR3 extends over 12 amino acids. The germline gives CDR1 MNHNY, CDR2 SVGAGI (reference sequence). As DNA, the CDR3 is TGTGCCAGTTGGACAGGGGGAGGCGAGCAGTACTTC. The encoded protein is CASWTGGGEQYF.

This clonotype was detected ten times or more. The chain combines TRBV20-1 with TRBJ2-1, with 14 bases fitting TRBD2. V lost 1 base, J lost 0 bases, and 8 bases stayed unmatched. Looked up from germline, CDR1 is DFQATT and CDR2 is SNEGSKA (reference sequence). This CDR3 contains 19 residues. Here the CDR3 reads CSARGGSGTSGSSYNEQFF. CDR3 DNA sequence: TGCAGTGCTAGAGGGGGATCCGGGACTAGCGGGAGCTCCTACAATGAGCAGTTCTTC.

The sample holds a few counts of this clonotype. This chain links TRBV24-1 with TRBJ2-7, with 9 bases lining up with TRBD1. With V trimmed by 6 bases and J by 3 bases, 8 bases remained unmatched. CDR1 is KGHDR and CDR2 is SFDVKD in the germline V gene. The CDR3 consists of 15 residues. The CDR3 reads CATSPGDRDNYEQYF. CDR3 sequence (DNA): TGTGCCACCAGTCCGGGGGACAGGGATAACTACGAGCAGTACTTC.

V gene TRBV5-5 combines with J gene TRBJ1-5, with D possibly TRBD1 on 5 matching bases. V lost 6 bases to trimming and J lost 5 bases, with 6 bases between them. This CDR3 spans 11 amino acids. The germline CDR1 and CDR2 sequences are SGHKS and YYEKEE (reference sequence). CDR3 sequence reads: CASKGYQPQHF. CDR3 DNA sequence: TGTGCCAGCAAGGGGTATCAGCCCCAGCATTTT. Using reference TRBV5-5 and TRBJ1-5 for the parts outside the CDR3, the full variable domain is DAGVTQSPTHLIKTRGQQVTLRCSPISGHKSVSWYQQVLGQGPQFIFQYYEKEERGRGNFPDRFSARQFPNYSSELNVNALLLGDSALYLCASKGYQPQHFGDGTRLSIL.

This clonotype was recorded many times. The V and J genes are TRBV5-6 and TRBJ2-2; D tentatively fits TRBD1 or TRBD2 (5 bases each). V dropped 4 bases and J dropped 5 bases, with 15 bases sitting between them. CDR1 and CDR2 (germline): SGHDT, YYEEEE. The CDR3 spans 15 residues. The CDR3 here is CASSRGAERTGELFF. In DNA, the CDR3 is TGTGCCAGCAGCAGGGGAGCTGAACGGACCGGGGAGCTGTTTTTT.

The J gene is TRBJ1-6, the V gene TRBV7-8; no clear D. V lost 2 bases and J lost 0, with 11 bases in between. The length of the CDR3 is 17 residues. Germline V gene sequence: CDR1 SGHVS, CDR2 FQNEAQ. The CDR3 is CASSLMAASSYNSPLHF. DNA for the CDR3: TGTGCCAGCAGCTTAATGGCAGCAAGCTCCTATAATTCACCCCTCCACTTT.

The chain carries TRBV6-6 and TRBJ1-2, with D perhaps TRBD1 (6 bases). V lost 7 bases to trimming and J lost 7 bases, with 19 bases between them. The germline V gene encodes CDR1 MNHNY and CDR2 SVGAGI (reference sequence). The CDR3 totals 14 residues. CDR3: CASKRSGGGAGYTF. The CDR3 DNA is TGTGCCAGCAAAAGATCGGGTGGGGGCGCTGGCTACACCTTC.

The V gene is TRBV27, the J gene TRBJ2-5; maybe TRBD1 (6 bases). The CDR3 loop spans 13 amino acids. Germline lookup yields CDR1 MNHEY and CDR2 SMNVEV (reference sequence). Trimming took 7 bases from V and 4 from J, leaving 13 bases between them. The CDR3 here is CASTNRVGETQYF. CDR3 sequence (DNA): TGTGCCAGCACCAACAGGGTTGGAGAGACCCAGTACTTC.

The J gene is TRBJ2-3, the V gene TRBV29-1; tentatively, D is TRBD2 (6 bases). Germline V lookup: CDR1 SQVTM, CDR2 ANQGSEA. Trimming left V 4 bases short and J 4 bases short, with 12 bases between. The length of the CDR3 is 13 residues. DNA for the CDR3: TGCAGCGTTGTAGGGCGGGGAGCAGATACGCAGTATTTT. Residues: CSVVGRGADTQYF.

The DNA of the CDR3 is TGTGCCAGCAGTTTAAGGGGACCGACAGGGAATGAGCAGTTCTTC. It is translated as CASSLRGPTGNEQFF. The V gene is TRBV12-3 or TRBV12-4, the J gene TRBJ2-1; 7 bases are a match to TRBD1. CDR3 size: 15 residues. J was trimmed by 7 bases and V by 2 bases; bases with no gene match: 8.

This chain links TRBV20-1 with TRBJ2-6; D gene uncertain. Trimming shortened V by 7 bases and J by 0 bases, and 7 bases separated the two germline ends. Germline CDR1 and CDR2: DFQATT and SNEGSKA (reference sequence). CDR3 length: 13 residues. The CDR3 nucleotides read TGCAGTGGCCTAAGCTCTGGGGCCAACGTCCTGACTTTC. This codes for CSGLSSGANVLTF.

This clonotype has at least ten counts. This sequence joins TRBV27 and TRBJ2-5; no definite D call. The germline gives CDR1 MNHEY, CDR2 SMNVEV (reference sequence). This CDR3 comprises 14 residues. The V end was cut by 3 bases, the J end by 5 bases, with 13 bases between. CDR3 coding DNA: TGTGCCAGCAGTTTGTATAGCCCGGAGGAGACCCAGTACTTC. Its protein is CASSLYSPEETQYF.

This clonotype came up many times. The genes are TRBV7-3 and TRBJ2-1, with a possible D match to TRBD2 (6 bases). The CDR3 sequence is 16 residues long. The V gene's germline CDR1 is SGHTA and CDR2 FQGTGA. V was clipped by 5 bases and J by 6 bases, with 20 bases between them. Here the CDR3 DNA reads TGTGCCAGCAGCCCAAGACGAACGGGAGTGACCAATGAGCAGTTCTTC. It yields the protein CASSPRRTGVTNEQFF. The whole variable domain, filled in from reference TRBV7-3 and TRBJ2-1, reads GAGVSQTPSNKVTEKGKYVELRCDPISGHTALYWYRQSLGQGPEFLIYFQGTGAADDSGLPNDRFFAVRPEGSVSTLKIQRTERGDSAVYLCASSPRRTGVTNEQFFGPGTRLTVL.

This clonotype was recorded at least ten times. V is TRBV20-1 and J is TRBJ1-2; 7 bases line up with TRBD1. The CDR3 loop spans 15 amino acids. CDR1 and CDR2 (germline): DFQATT, SNEGSKA (reference sequence). Losses at the gene ends were 3 bases for V and 4 bases for J; bases not matched to a gene: 11. The DNA of the CDR3 is TGCAGTGCTAGTTTCCGGCAGGGGGGAGTCTATGGCTACACCTTC. Its protein product is CSASFRQGGVYGYTF.